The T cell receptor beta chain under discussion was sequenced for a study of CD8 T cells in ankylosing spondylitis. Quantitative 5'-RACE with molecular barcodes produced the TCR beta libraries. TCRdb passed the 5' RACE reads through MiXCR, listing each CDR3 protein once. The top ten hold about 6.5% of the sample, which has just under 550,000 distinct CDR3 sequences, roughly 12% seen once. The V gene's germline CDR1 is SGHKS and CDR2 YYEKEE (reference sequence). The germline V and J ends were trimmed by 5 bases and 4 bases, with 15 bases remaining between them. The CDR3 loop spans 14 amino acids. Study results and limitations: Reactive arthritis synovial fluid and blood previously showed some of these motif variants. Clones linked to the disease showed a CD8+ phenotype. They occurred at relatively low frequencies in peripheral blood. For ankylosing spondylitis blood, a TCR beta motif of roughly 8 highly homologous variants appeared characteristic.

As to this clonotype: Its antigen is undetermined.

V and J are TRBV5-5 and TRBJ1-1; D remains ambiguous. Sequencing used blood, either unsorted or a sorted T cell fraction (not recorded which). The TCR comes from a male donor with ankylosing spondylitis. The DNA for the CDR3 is TGTGCCAGCAGGTTTAGGCCTGCTGGCACTGAAGCTTTCTTT. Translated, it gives CASRFRPAGTEAFF.